This is a list of T cell receptor beta chains from one sample in a study of blood T cell repertoires in COVID-19. Clones were read by immunoSEQ multiplex PCR, and TCRdb kept only the in-frame ones, dropping some. The sample contains about 160,000 clones, roughly 90% of which appear only once. The sample comprised PBMCs or T cells enriched from blood (not recorded which). These receptors came from a woman between 45 and 65 years old who had recovered from COVID-19. The CDR3 runs from the conserved cysteine through the conserved F or W.

v_call,j_call,cdr3_length,cdr3_aa
TRBV19,TRBJ2-6,16,CASSRTGVKVANVLTF
TRBV6-6,TRBJ2-5,13,CASKRGGSETQYF
TRBV12-3/TRBV12-4,TRBJ1-1,13,CASGVAGNTEAFF
TRBV18,TRBJ1-1,15,CASSPRTGPSTEAFF
TRBV11-3,TRBJ1-1,16,CASSSGRDRVYTEAFF
TRBV7-2,TRBJ2-3,14,CASTPSGGAYTQYF
TRBV15,TRBJ2-5,12,CATSSNQETQYF
TRBV6-5,TRBJ1-1,15,CASTGTGAGRAEAFF
TRBV12-3/TRBV12-4,TRBJ1-5,13,CASSPGGNQPQHF
TRBV7-2,TRBJ1-5,15,CASSLSTGGRQPQHF
TRBV7-2,TRBJ2-4,14,CASSPELAKNIQYF
TRBV20-1,TRBJ1-3,11,CSASTGNTIYF
TRBV19,TRBJ2-6,14,CATESGYGANVLTF
TRBV27,TRBJ1-1,15,CASSSAGGLRTEAFF
TRBV7-2,TRBJ2-5,14,CASSPRRVRETQYF
TRBV9,TRBJ2-7,16,CASSPFGRGQPYEQYF
TRBV12-3/TRBV12-4,TRBJ1-5,13,CASSFNNAQPQHF
TRBV6-1,TRBJ2-3,16,CASSEAASGGVGTQYF
TRBV4-2,TRBJ1-1,14,CASSQDKGYTEAFF
TRBV4-1,TRBJ2-7,15,CASSQAARVGGEQYF
TRBV7-9,TRBJ1-1,14,CASSYTGLNTEAFF
TRBV19,TRBJ2-3,13,CASRRQGADTQYF
TRBV11-2,TRBJ2-3,15,CASSWSGGSTDTQYF
TRBV19,TRBJ2-7,12,CASSSRSYEQYF
TRBV29-1,TRBJ2-1,14,CSVLLRDRNNEQFF
TRBV2,TRBJ1-4,15,CASRDRTGANEKLFF
TRBV30,TRBJ2-1,13,CAWRTSGGNEQFF
TRBV19,TRBJ1-4,15,CASTTVGQGREKLFF
TRBV6-2/TRBV6-3,TRBJ2-7,13,CASSYLGPYEQYF
TRBV7-2,TRBJ2-2,14,CASSSHLGTGELFF
TRBV18,TRBJ2-7,17,CASSPDQSGRHSYEQYF
TRBV6-1,TRBJ1-4,15,CASSEEDRSTEKLFF
TRBV5-1,TRBJ1-1,16,CASSLWGAGVGSEAFF
TRBV3-1/TRBV3-2,TRBJ2-3,18,CASSQDSSSGVATDTQYF
TRBV19,TRBJ2-1,16,CASSFASGEVDNEQFF
TRBV7-9,TRBJ1-2,12,CASKAGSYGYTF
TRBV6-2/TRBV6-3,TRBJ2-5,16,CASSPWTEMKQETQYF
TRBV7-2,TRBJ2-7,15,CASSPSRERSYEQYF
TRBV4-1,TRBJ2-2,16,CASSRRSQGGTGELFF
TRBV4-1,TRBJ2-1,18,CASSHRTSGGGTRIEQFF
TRBV11-3,TRBJ2-1,16,CASSLVGGGAKNEQFF
TRBV11-3,TRBJ1-4,16,CASSLGSGQANEKLFF
TRBV7-2,TRBJ2-3,18,CASSLPGLAGGTTDTQYF
TRBV4-1,TRBJ2-3,16,CASSSLAGGFRDTQYF
TRBV5-6,TRBJ2-7,13,CASSAGTDYEQYF
TRBV15,TRBJ1-1,16,CATSTPGTPMNTEAFF
TRBV7-9,TRBJ1-2,13,CASSGANIQPYTF
TRBV3-1/TRBV3-2,TRBJ1-2,20,CASSQDFSPSGGPINYGYTF
TRBV5-1,TRBJ1-6,13,CASTSDSLGPLHF
TRBV19,TRBJ2-2,15,CASSISQGSAGELFF
TRBV7-2,TRBJ2-5,14,CASSLGRRQETQYF